Below, one TCR beta chain is given with its context. The sample is drawn from a study of blood T cell repertoires in COVID-19. Study in general: COVID-19 samples from acute and convalescent phases originated in the United States, Italy and Spain. The analysed material was cDNA or gDNA that came from T cells, B-cell-depleted T cells, or PBMCs.

Methods used by the authors: Reference gene primer amplification gave nucleated cell count estimates. Sequencing was performed with immunoSEQ multiplex PCR; in TCRdb, only in-frame clones are kept and a portion is missing. V and J calls and clone size are as listed in that table; D and trimming were resolved from the DNA. The profile shows 150,000 to 200,000 clones, approximately 79% of them singletons. Material for sequencing was peripheral blood. This clonotype was obtained from a woman older than 75 with acute or convalescent COVID-19.

This chain's CDR3 is CASSQEQGTGTQYF. CDR3 bases: TGCGCCAGCAGCCAAGAACAGGGCACGGGGACCCAGTACTTC. The chain links TRBV4-1 to TRBJ2-5, with D perhaps matching TRBD1 (6 bases). V dropped 0 bases and J dropped 7 bases, with 12 bases sitting between them. Germline lookup yields CDR1 MGHRA and CDR2 YSYEKL. The CDR3 length is 14 residues.